The 15 T cell receptor beta chains presented below share a single source sample, sequenced in a study of vaccination effects on CD4 cells after COVID-19. The assay was immunoSEQ multiplex PCR, and TCRdb's table has in-frame clones only and misses some. The sample has some 30,000 clones, 74% seen once. At the end of roughly 9 days of culture, CD4+ T cells were isolated. Participants received two doses of either the BNT162b2 or mRNA-1273 vaccine. Their recognized antigens are unknown. The sequenced sample was CD4+ T cells from PBMCs cultured without peptide, obtained after COVID-19 vaccination. These receptors were collected from a human donor who received a COVID-19 vaccine.

The chain carries TRBV27 and TRBJ1-1; 7 bases map to TRBD1. CDR3 size: 13 residues. CDR1 is MNHEY and CDR2 is SMNVEV in the germline V gene (reference sequence). After removal of 3 bases from V and 4 bases from J, the junction contained 2 bases not matched to a gene. The CDR3 sequence is CASSFSGGTEAFF. The CDR3 DNA follows: TGTGCCAGCAGTTTTTCAGGGGGCACTGAAGCTTTCTTT.

The genes are TRBV28 and TRBJ2-1, with 13 bases that match TRBD2. Germline V gives CDR1 MDHEN, CDR2 SYDVKM. The length of the CDR3 is 21 residues. V lost 5 bases to trimming and J lost 0 bases; unmatched junction nucleotides: 16. The CDR3 DNA reads as TGTGCCAGCAGTCCCACCCCCGGGACTAGCGGGACCTTGAGCTCCTACAATGAGCAGTTCTTC. The encoded protein is CASSPTPGTSGTLSSYNEQFF. Looking up the rest from reference TRBV28 and TRBJ2-1 gives the full variable domain: DVKVTQSSRYLVKRTGEKVFLECVQDMDHENMFWYRQDPGLGLRLIYFSYDVKMKEKGDIPEGYSVSREKKERFSLILESASTNQTSMYLCASSPTPGTSGTLSSYNEQFFGPGTRLTVL.

This clone came up a few times. This chain connects TRBV7-8 to TRBJ1-2, with 7 bases identical to TRBD1. The CDR3 runs 14 residues. Germline CDR1 SGHVS, CDR2 FQNEAQ. With 5 bases clipped from V and 4 bases from J, the junction kept 7 bases outside the gene matches. Here the CDR3 DNA reads TGTGCCAGCAGCCGTACAGGGGACCTCTATGGCTACACCTTC. Protein sequence: CASSRTGDLYGYTF. The complete variable domain, with remaining parts taken from reference TRBV7-8 and TRBJ1-2, reads GAGVSQSPRYKVAKRGQDVALRCDPISGHVSLFWYQQALGQGPEFLTYFQNEAQLDKSGLPSDRFFAERPEGSVSTLKIQRTQQEDSAVYLCASSRTGDLYGYTFGSGTRLTVV.

This clone is judged medium-sized (0.01 to 0.1%). The chain joins TRBV27 to TRBJ2-7, with D maybe TRBD1 (6 bases). The CDR3 is made up of 14 amino acids. Trimming pared 2 bases from V and 3 bases from J, leaving 11 bases between. The V gene's germline CDR1 is MNHEY and CDR2 SMNVEV (reference sequence). This CDR3 is CASSLAGANYEQYF. The CDR3 DNA follows: TGTGCCAGCAGTTTAGCAGGGGCGAACTACGAGCAGTACTTC.

The V and J genes are TRBV12-3 or TRBV12-4 and TRBJ2-7; 8 bases are shared with TRBD2. V was clipped by 3 bases and J by 6 bases; unmatched bases: 1. The CDR3 spans 12 residues. CDR3 coding DNA: TGTGCCAGCAGTTTCGGGACTAGCGAGCAGTACTTC. As protein: CASSFGTSEQYF.

CDR3 sequence: CASSLTGRGNSPLHF. For the CDR3, the DNA is TGTGCCAGCAGTCTCACGGGTAGGGGTAATTCACCCCTCCACTTT. The V call is TRBV6-5, the J call TRBJ1-6, with a possible D match to TRBD1 (5 bases). The CDR3 consists of 15 residues. V was trimmed by 5 bases and J by 6 bases, leaving 14 bases between them. CDR1 MNHEY and CDR2 SVGAGI come from the germline V gene.

This chain joins TRBV6-1 and TRBJ1-2, with unresolved D. CDR1 and CDR2 from the germline V gene are MNHNS and SASEGT. V lost 0 bases, J lost 6 bases, and 11 bases lay in between. This CDR3 has 14 residues. Here the CDR3 reads CASSEALKANGYTF. The CDR3 bases are TGTGCCAGCAGTGAAGCGTTGAAGGCAAATGGCTACACCTTC.

The chain carries TRBV7-9 and TRBJ1-3; D not resolved. From germline, CDR1 is SEHNR and CDR2 FQNEAQ (reference sequence). The CDR3 has 15 amino acids. V was trimmed by 1 base and J by 0 bases, leaving 7 bases between them. The CDR3 region has the DNA TGTGCCAGCAGCTTAGTCTGGAGCTCTGGAAACACCATATATTTT. Translation: CASSLVWSSGNTIYF. Full variable domain (rest looked up from reference TRBV7-9 and TRBJ1-3): DTGVSQNPRHKITKRGQNVTFRCDPISEHNRLYWYRQTLGQGPEFLTYFQNEAQLEKSRLLSDRFSAERPKGSFSTLEIQRTEQGDSAMYLCASSLVWSSGNTIYFGEGSWLTVV.

This rearrangement joins TRBV7-2 to TRBJ2-5; TRBD1 agrees at 7 bases. CDR1 and CDR2 from the germline V gene are SGHTA and FQGNSA. Trimming took 5 bases from V and 6 from J; bases not matched to a gene: 9. The CDR3 contains 14 residues. The DNA for the CDR3 is TGTGCCAGCAGCGGGTCTACAGGGGTAAAGACCCAGTACTTC. This gives the protein CASSGSTGVKTQYF.

This clone turned up a few times. The chain employs TRBV3-1 (or the pseudogene TRBV3-2) and TRBJ1-3, with a weak D call TRBD1 (5 bases). Between the trimmed V and J ends, which lost 5 bases and 0 bases, there was a span of 8 bases. The length of the CDR3 is 14 residues. Germline V CDR1 and CDR2: LGHDT, YNNKEL (reference sequence). The CDR3 nucleotides read TGTGCCAGCAGCTGGGGGGGCTCTGGAAACACCATATATTTT. This translates into CASSWGGSGNTIYF.

V is TRBV7-2 and J is TRBJ2-3, with D tentatively TRBD1 or TRBD2 (5 bases each). Trimming shortened V by 6 bases and J by 6 bases, and 13 bases separated the two germline ends. Germline values: CDR1 SGHTA, CDR2 FQGNSA. The CDR3 runs 13 residues. The CDR3 nucleotides are TGTGCCAGCAGTAGCCAGGGAGTCGATACGCAGTATTTT. Its protein is CASSSQGVDTQYF.

The chain joins TRBV7-9 to TRBJ1-5; a weak D match, TRBD1 (5 bases). The CDR3 has 15 amino acids. Germline V gives CDR1 SEHNR, CDR2 FQNEAQ (reference sequence). Trimming took 3 bases from V and 3 from J, leaving 12 bases between them. CDR3 sequence: CASSFFGGPNQPQHF. CDR3 DNA: TGTGCCAGCAGCTTTTTCGGGGGACCCAATCAGCCCCAGCATTTT.

This clone appeared a single time. This rearrangement joins TRBV10-3 to TRBJ1-2; 7 bases map to TRBD1. V shed 7 bases and J 0 bases; nucleotides not matched to a gene: 8. This CDR3 is 15 amino acids long. Germline CDR1 is ENHRY and CDR2 is SYGVKD. As DNA, the CDR3 is TGTGCCATCAAGCCGGACAGGTCAGCTAACTATGGCTACACCTTC. This codes for CAIKPDRSANYGYTF.

This chain uses TRBV21-1 with TRBJ2-3; no check of the table's D call, TRBD1, against the DNA was made. TRBV21-1 is a pseudogene segment. The CDR3 is 18 residues long. The CDR3 DNA reads as TGTGCCAGCAGCAAAGCCCCCCTAGGGGTACTGCCGACAGATACGCAGTATTTT. Encoded protein: CASSKAPLGVLPTDTQYF.

V is TRBV19 and J is TRBJ2-6, with TRBD1 matching over 7 bases. This CDR3 has 17 residues. Germline loops: CDR1 LNHDA, CDR2 SQIVND (reference sequence). After removal of 1 base from V and 0 bases from J, the junction contained 3 bases not matched to a gene. The CDR3 here is CASSIGGQSSGANVLTF. The CDR3 nucleotides are TGTGCCAGTAGTATAGGGGGACAGTCCTCTGGGGCCAACGTCCTGACTTTC.